One sample yielded the 28 T cell receptor beta chains listed below, sequenced in a study of T-cell reconstitution after alpha-beta-depleted transplantation in children. The TCRbeta library incorporated unique molecular identifiers. Each CDR3 protein gets one entry after TCRdb re-called the PCR reads with MiXCR. The repertoire includes about 980,000 distinct CDR3 sequences, about 31% of them detected once, and roughly 28% sits in the top ten. This material consisted of PBMCs, mostly from graft donor cells, taken 360 days after TCRalphabeta/CD19-depleted stem cell transplant. The receptors derive from a boy under two years old who had a stem cell transplant for SCID, so the T cells may come from the graft donor.

This clonotype has just a few counts. This chain joins TRBV20-1 and TRBJ2-7, with 9 bases lining up with TRBD1. With 3 bases clipped from V and 5 bases from J, the junction kept 5 bases outside the gene matches. The CDR3 loop spans 13 amino acids. Germline assignment: CDR1 DFQATT and CDR2 SNEGSKA (reference sequence). The CDR3 loop reads CSARGQGVHEQYF. The CDR3 bases are TGCAGTGCTAGGGGACAGGGTGTCCACGAGCAGTACTTC.

The rearrangement uses TRBV5-1 and TRBJ2-1, with a possible D match to TRBD1 (5 bases). CDR1 is SGHRS, CDR2 YFSETQ, per germline. V shed 4 bases and J shed 4 bases, with 15 bases lying between them. This CDR3 has 15 amino acids. The CDR3 protein is CASSAIGRVYNEQFF. The CDR3 nucleotides read TGCGCCAGCAGCGCCATTGGCAGGGTTTACAATGAGCAGTTCTTC.

This chain connects TRBV7-6 to TRBJ2-3; 9 bases match TRBD2. Germline CDR1 SGHVS, CDR2 FNYEAQ. The junction had 10 bases not matched to a gene; V was cut back by 7 bases and J by 2 bases. The CDR3 runs 16 residues. CDR3 loop: CASTTGLAGLTDTQYF. DNA of the CDR3: TGTGCCAGCACCACGGGGCTAGCGGGACTCACAGATACGCAGTATTTT. The entire variable domain, with the rest obtained from reference TRBV7-6 and TRBJ2-3, is as follows: GAGVSQSPRYKVTKRGQDVALRCDPISGHVSLYWYRQALGQGPEFLTYFNYEAQQDKSGLPNDRFSAERPEGSISTLTIQRTEQRDSAMYRCASTTGLAGLTDTQYFGPGTRLTVL.

V usage is TRBV6-1 and J usage is TRBJ1-3; TRBD1 matches at 9 bases. The germline CDR1 and CDR2 sequences are MNHNS and SASEGT. The CDR3 has 16 amino acids. V shed 6 bases, J shed 4 bases, and the junction held 10 bases outside the gene matches. As DNA, the CDR3 is TGTGCCAGCAGAGAGGGACAGGGTAAATCCGGAAACACCATATATTTT. Amino acids: CASREGQGKSGNTIYF.

The J gene is TRBJ2-7, the V gene TRBV29-1; 11 positions agree with TRBD2. V was clipped by 2 bases and J by 4 bases; unmatched bases: 7. CDR3 length equals 15 residues. In germline, CDR1 is SQVTM, CDR2 ANQGSEA. Here the CDR3 DNA reads TGCAGCGTTGAATTAAGTTTAGCGGGGGGGTACGAGCAGTACTTC. Protein sequence: CSVELSLAGGYEQYF.

The gene calls are TRBV5-6 and TRBJ2-1; 11 positions match TRBD1. Trimming took 4 bases from V and 12 from J; bases not matched to a gene: 6. The CDR3 sequence is 13 residues long. Germline V CDR1 and CDR2: SGHDT, YYEEEE. The CDR3: CASSGQGAVGQFF. The CDR3 DNA follows: TGTGCCAGCAGCGGACAGGGGGCGGTAGGGCAGTTCTTC.

This chain joins TRBV6-1 and TRBJ1-6, with 8 positions matching TRBD1. CDR3 length equals 17 residues. J lost 4 bases, V lost 7 bases, and 12 bases had no gene match. Germline V gives CDR1 MNHNS, CDR2 SASEGT. CDR3: CASTAFGQGDYNSPLHF. In DNA, the CDR3 is TGTGCCAGCACCGCCTTCGGACAGGGAGATTATAATTCACCCCTCCACTTT.

CDR3 region: CASSSAYRGSGNTIYF. CDR3 nucleotide sequence: TGTGCCAGCAGCTCTGCGTACAGGGGCTCTGGAAACACCATATATTTT. The rearrangement uses TRBV7-8 and TRBJ1-3, with 7 bases lining up with TRBD1. Germline V gives CDR1 SGHVS, CDR2 FQNEAQ. The CDR3 has 16 amino acids. V shed 4 bases and J 0 bases; nucleotides not matched to a gene: 6.

This clonotype has more than one count but fewer than ten. The V and J genes are TRBV12-3 or TRBV12-4 and TRBJ2-3, with 9 bases aligning to TRBD2. The CDR3 extends over 17 amino acids. The V and J ends lost 4 bases and 6 bases, in that order; junction bases with no gene match: 14. CDR3 sequence reads: CASSYWLAGISLDTQYF. CDR3 coding DNA: TGTGCCAGCAGTTATTGGCTAGCGGGGATATCATTGGATACGCAGTATTTT.

This clonotype showed up just a few times. The gene calls are TRBV4-3 and TRBJ2-5; 8 bases fit TRBD1. The V gene end was trimmed by 1 base and the J gene end by 4 bases; junction bases not matched to a gene: 5. Looked up from germline, CDR1 is LGHNA and CDR2 is YSLEER. The length of the CDR3 is 15 residues. The CDR3 sequence is CASSQGTGRGETQYF. Here the CDR3 DNA reads TGCGCCAGCAGCCAAGGGACAGGGCGAGGAGAGACCCAGTACTTC.

This clonotype was detected only a few times. This rearrangement joins TRBV10-3 to TRBJ2-2; 7 positions agree with TRBD2. This CDR3 region has 16 residues. Germline assignment: CDR1 ENHRY and CDR2 SYGVKD. J lost 4 bases, V lost 5 bases, and 10 bases had no gene match. The CDR3 sequence is CAISPGLVGATGELFF. As DNA, the CDR3 is TGTGCCATCAGTCCCGGACTAGTAGGTGCCACCGGGGAGCTGTTTTTT.

This clonotype was counted once. V is TRBV20-1 and J is TRBJ2-1, with 7 bases fitting TRBD1. The germline V gene encodes CDR1 DFQATT and CDR2 SNEGSKA (reference sequence). The CDR3 has 13 amino acids. The CDR3 nucleotides read TGCAGCCACTTAGGGGGCCCCTACAATGAGCAGTTCTTC. This encodes CSHLGGPYNEQFF.

This CDR3 reads CASSSWRGGTEAFF. The CDR3 DNA reads TGCGCCAGCAGTTCTTGGAGGGGGGGAACTGAAGCTTTCTTT. The chain uses TRBV23-1 and TRBJ1-1; maybe TRBD1 (6 bases). TRBV23-1 is labeled an ORF, and its function is uncertain. V was trimmed by 5 bases and J by 5 bases, leaving 15 bases between them. CDR3 length: 14 amino acids.

This clonotype was counted between two and nine times. The V gene is TRBV15, the J gene TRBJ1-1; no clear D gene. Trimming cost V 1 base and J 4 bases, with 7 bases left between them. Looked up from germline, CDR1 is LNHNV and CDR2 is YYDKDF (reference sequence). The CDR3 totals 13 residues. The CDR3 sequence is CATSRGEVTEAFF. The CDR3 bases are TGTGCCACCAGCAGAGGAGAGGTCACTGAAGCTTTCTTT.

The chain employs TRBV28 and TRBJ2-4; D not resolved. Trimming stripped 11 bases from V and 7 bases from J, with 18 bases between. The CDR3 spans 13 residues. CDR1 and CDR2 (germline): MDHEN, SYDVKM. The CDR3 spells CAASVGWSNIQYF. As DNA, the CDR3 is TGTGCCGCATCGGTAGGGTGGTCTAACATTCAGTACTTC.

This clonotype was observed a handful of times. The rearrangement joins TRBV7-9 to TRBJ2-1; TRBD2 is a possible D gene (7 bases). CDR1 is SEHNR and CDR2 is FQNEAQ in the germline V gene (reference sequence). Trimming took 3 bases from V and 6 from J, leaving 15 bases between them. The CDR3 length is 15 residues. CDR3 in DNA: TGTGCCAGCAGCTTTTCCGGGGGGCACCCCAATGAGCAGTTCTTC. This gives the protein CASSFSGGHPNEQFF.

J is TRBJ2-1 and V is TRBV7-8; 12 bases fit TRBD2. J gave up 0 bases and V 0 bases, and 9 bases lay outside the gene matches. Germline CDR1 SGHVS, CDR2 FQNEAQ. CDR3 length equals 20 residues. The CDR3 region is CASSLAPSGGAFSSYNEQFF. As DNA, the CDR3 is TGTGCCAGCAGCTTAGCTCCTAGCGGGGGGGCCTTTAGCTCCTACAATGAGCAGTTCTTC.

The genes are TRBV20-1 and TRBJ2-7; 9 nucleotides line up with TRBD1. V lost 1 base, J lost 1 base, and 5 bases stayed unmatched. This CDR3 is built from 15 residues. Germline V gives CDR1 DFQATT, CDR2 SNEGSKA (reference sequence). The CDR3, as DNA: TGCAGTGCTAGAGCCCCGGGACAGGGTTCCTACGAGCAGTACTTC. Translated, it gives CSARAPGQGSYEQYF.

This clonotype was found many times. This rearrangement joins TRBV2 to TRBJ2-2; possible D gene TRBD2, 6 bases. This CDR3 region has 14 residues. V lost 6 bases to trimming and J lost 6 bases, with 14 bases between them. Per the germline V gene, CDR1 is SNHLY and CDR2 is FYNNEI. The CDR3 DNA is TGTGCCAGCAGACGTTTCGGGGACTCCGGGGAGCTGTTTTTT. Translated, it gives CASRRFGDSGELFF. Filled out from reference TRBV2 and TRBJ2-2, the complete variable domain reads EPEVTQTPSHQVTQMGQEVILRCVPISNHLYFYWYRQILGQKVEFLVSFYNNEISEKSEIFDDQFSVERPDGSNFTLKIRSTKLEDSAMYFCASRRFGDSGELFFGEGSRLTVL.

The rearrangement joins TRBV28 to TRBJ1-5; a possible D gene is TRBD1 (5 bases). Trimming cost V 8 bases and J 6 bases, with 17 bases left between them. Germline V gene lookup returns CDR1 MDHEN and CDR2 SYDVKM. This CDR3 spans 14 amino acids. The DNA of the CDR3 is TGTGCCAGCTGCGCTGGGGGTATCCCTCAGCCCCAGCATTTT. Its protein product is CASCAGGIPQPQHF.

The chain links TRBV28 to TRBJ2-7, with D perhaps matching TRBD2 (7 bases). Germline CDR1 MDHEN, CDR2 SYDVKM. This CDR3 comprises 15 residues. V was cut by 4 bases and J by 2 bases, with 15 bases left in between. CDR3 DNA sequence: TGTGCCAGCAGTTGGCGGGGGCCCCGGGCCTACGAGCAGTACTTC. Protein: CASSWRGPRAYEQYF.

The J gene is TRBJ2-6, the V gene TRBV4-3, with D unresolved. CDR3 size: 17 residues. Trimming stripped 1 base from V and 0 bases from J, with 10 bases between. CDR1 is LGHNA, CDR2 YSLEER, per germline. The CDR3 DNA reads TGCGCCAGCAGCCAAGCGACACCCCTCTCTGGGGCCAACGTCCTGACTTTC. It is translated as CASSQATPLSGANVLTF.

This clonotype was counted between two and nine times. The genes are TRBV24-1 and TRBJ1-1; D is unclear. The CDR3 is made up of 16 amino acids. V gave up 3 bases and J gave up 3 bases, with 16 bases separating them. The germline V gene has CDR1 KGHDR and CDR2 SFDVKD. As DNA, the CDR3 is TGTGCCACCAGTGATCAAGTGACATTATCTTACACTGAAGCTTTCTTT. Residues: CATSDQVTLSYTEAFF.

The chain links TRBV25-1 to TRBJ1-2; TRBD1 agrees at 7 bases. Germline CDR1 MGHDK, CDR2 SYGVNS. Trimming cost V 2 bases and J 1 base; bases outside gene matches: 7. The CDR3 sequence is 16 residues long. The CDR3 bases are TGTGCCAGCAGTGAACCCGGGACAGATGGTAACTATGGCTACACCTTC. The encoded protein is CASSEPGTDGNYGYTF.

Written as DNA, the CDR3 is TGCAGCGTGTGGGACAGGGGCAACAATGAGCAGTTCTTC. Translated: CSVWDRGNNEQFF. This chain connects TRBV29-1 to TRBJ2-1; 10 bases fit TRBD1. CDR3 length: 13 residues. The germline gives CDR1 SQVTM, CDR2 ANQGSEA. V shed 6 bases, J shed 5 bases, and the junction held 4 bases outside the gene matches.

V usage is TRBV7-2 and J usage is TRBJ1-3; D ambiguous. Germline CDR1 is SGHTA and CDR2 is FQGNSA. This CDR3 is 14 amino acids long. Trimming removed 1 base from V and 0 bases from J, with 4 bases in between. CDR3 residues: CASSLDPSGNTIYF. Written as DNA, the CDR3 is TGTGCCAGCAGCTTAGATCCCTCTGGAAACACCATATATTTT.

The table lists this clonotype with many counts. The chain joins TRBV5-1 to TRBJ2-1; 11 bases are a match to TRBD2. The CDR3 has 15 residues. CDR1 and CDR2 (germline): SGHRS, YFSETQ. V trimming: 0 bases; J trimming: 7 bases; junction bases outside the gene matches: 3. The chain's CDR3 is CASSLGLAGINEQFF. In nucleotides, the CDR3 is TGCGCCAGCAGCTTGGGACTAGCGGGGATAAATGAGCAGTTCTTC.

The chain couples TRBV3-1 to TRBJ2-7, with D possibly TRBD2 on 6 matching bases. V dropped 11 bases and J dropped 2 bases, with 13 bases sitting between them. Germline CDR1 is LGHDT and CDR2 is YNNKEL (reference sequence). The CDR3 covers 12 residues. CDR3 DNA sequence: TGTGCCGCGGGGAGTGGCCCCTACGAGCAGTACTTC. Its protein product is CAAGSGPYEQYF.